The T cell receptor (beta chain) under discussion was sequenced for a study of beta chain features in type 1 diabetes. Study-wide points: There was no resolution here of whether HLA type influences TCRB rearrangement. When cDNA is sequenced, cells with high TCR expression could be over-represented. TCRB CDR3 length was moderately but significantly reduced in all four CD4+ subsets of Type 1 diabetes patients. Shorter templates might be favored by PCR, and equally so in patients and in controls.

Per the germline V gene, CDR1 is SEHNR and CDR2 is FQNEAQ (reference sequence). The V end lost 5 bases, the J end lost 2 bases, and 12 bases lay between the germline ends. This CDR3 spans 14 amino acids. All of the isolated RNA was reverse transcribed, so expressed TCRB transcripts were sequenced. TCRdb keeps only in-frame clones here, not all; method: immunoSEQ multiplex PCR. This sample carries about 270,000 clones, roughly an eighth of them seen once, and the ten largest clones take approximately 0.015%. On this clone: Its antigen is unknown.

V and J are TRBV7-9 and TRBJ1-2; maybe TRBD1 (6 bases). The source is a man aged 25-40 years with type 1 diabetes. Sequencing was done on a sample of naive CD4+ T cells from blood. The CDR3 here is CASSTPTGNYGYTF. For the CDR3, the DNA is TGTGCCAGCAGCACCCCGACAGGAAACTATGGCTACACCTTC.